One sample yielded the 10 T cell receptor beta chains listed below, sequenced in a study of beta chain features in type 1 diabetes. These receptors have no known antigen. General observations from the study: Researchers report that Type 1 diabetes patients had moderately but significantly shorter TCRB CDR3s across all four CD4+ subsets.

Of the isolated RNA, all was reverse transcribed, and so the sequenced material was expressed TCRB transcripts. Produced via immunoSEQ multiplex PCR; TCRdb's table is partial and in-frame only. Of around 360,000 clones listed, over 10% were seen once; the top ten hold about 0.01%. Source material: naive CD4+ T cells from blood. These receptor sequences come from a woman aged 18-30 years with type 1 diabetes.

The chain combines TRBV25-1 with TRBJ1-1; tentatively, D is TRBD1 (5 bases). Germline CDR1 reads MGHDK; CDR2 reads SYGVNS. With 0 bases removed from V and 7 bases from J, the gap between germline ends came to 9 bases. There are 13 residues in the CDR3. The CDR3 here is CASSEYQGFEAFF. CDR3 coding DNA: TGTGCCAGCAGTGAATATCAGGGTTTTGAAGCTTTCTTT.

V is TRBV5-4 and J is TRBJ2-3; 9 nucleotides agree with TRBD2. The V gene's germline CDR1 is SGHNT and CDR2 YYREEE (reference sequence). The CDR3 totals 15 residues. V was pared by 2 bases and J by 2 bases, with 3 bases of the junction left unmatched. The CDR3 DNA reads as TGTGCCAGCAGCTTAAGCGGGGGGCTCACAGATACGCAGTATTTT. Residues: CASSLSGGLTDTQYF.

This clone was counted a few times. The chain couples TRBV29-1 to TRBJ2-1, with 13 bases identical to TRBD2. This CDR3 has 14 amino acids. J gave up 8 bases and V 4 bases, and 5 bases lay outside the gene matches. Germline V gene sequence: CDR1 SQVTM, CDR2 ANQGSEA. The CDR3 DNA is TGCAGCGTTGGGAGACTAGCGGGAGGATATGAGCAGTTCTTC. This encodes CSVGRLAGGYEQFF.

This clone was seen only a few times. The rearrangement uses TRBV5-1 and TRBJ2-7; 9 bases are shared with TRBD1. Per germline, CDR1 SGHRS and CDR2 YFSETQ. The CDR3 is 16 amino acids. With 3 bases clipped from V and 2 bases from J, the junction kept 9 bases outside the gene matches. CDR3 sequence reads: CASSSAEGTGTYEQYF. The CDR3 DNA is TGCGCCAGCAGCTCGGCTGAAGGGACAGGGACCTACGAGCAGTACTTC.

The chain has TRBV29-1 and TRBJ2-5; TRBD2 matches at 10 bases. The better agreement between TRBJ2-7 and the DNA end casts doubt on the J call. Germline V lookup: CDR1 SQVTM, CDR2 ANQGSEA. The CDR3 totals 12 residues. CDR3 sequence reads: CSAGLADYEQYF. The CDR3 DNA is TGCAGCGCCGGACTAGCGGACTACGAGCAGTACTTC.

This clone was counted between two and nine times. The J gene is TRBJ2-4, the V gene TRBV19, with D unresolved. With 3 bases removed from V and 6 bases from J, the gap between germline ends came to 6 bases. The CDR3 consists of 12 residues. The V gene's germline CDR1 is LNHDA and CDR2 SQIVND (reference sequence). CDR3 loop: CASSIYRNIQYF. The DNA of the CDR3 is TGTGCCAGTAGTATCTACCGAAACATTCAGTACTTC.

This clone showed up just a few times. The chain couples TRBV29-1 to TRBJ2-1; 7 bases are shared with TRBD1. The CDR3 consists of 15 residues. The junction had 9 bases not matched to a gene; V was cut back by 6 bases and J by 1 base. Germline V lookup: CDR1 SQVTM, CDR2 ANQGSEA. Here the CDR3 DNA reads TGCAGCGTCGAGGGGGCAGCCGATTCCTACAATGAGCAGTTCTTC. As protein: CSVEGAADSYNEQFF.

The sample holds a few counts of this clone. The chain has TRBV4-3 and TRBJ2-1, with 7 bases matching TRBD2. V gave up 5 bases and J gave up 0 bases; unmatched junction bases: 1. The germline gives CDR1 LGHNA, CDR2 YSLEER. This CDR3 comprises 14 residues. The CDR3 sequence: CASSSSGSYNEQFF. CDR3 in DNA: TGCGCCAGCAGCTCTAGCGGCTCCTACAATGAGCAGTTCTTC.

In this sample, this clone turned up a few times. The rearrangement links TRBV18 to TRBJ1-2; 10 positions match TRBD1. V was pared by 4 bases and J by 2 bases, with 1 base of the junction left unmatched. CDR1 is KGHSH, CDR2 LQKENI, per germline. The CDR3 contains 14 residues. CDR3 residues: CASSRQGANYGYTF. CDR3 DNA: TGTGCCAGCTCACGACAGGGGGCAAACTATGGCTACACCTTC.

This clone has only a few counts. This chain connects TRBV11-2 to TRBJ2-2; 7 nucleotides line up with TRBD1. V lost 5 bases to trimming and J lost 5 bases; unmatched junction nucleotides: 5. The CDR3 spans 14 residues. The V gene's germline CDR1 is SGHAT and CDR2 FQNNGV. The CDR3 nucleotides are TGTGCCAGCAGCGTTGACAGGGAAACCGGGGAGCTGTTTTTT. This gives the protein CASSVDRETGELFF.